These T cell receptor beta chains were read from a single sample in a study of human T cells and chemical hapten exposure. TCRdb redid the calling of the RACE reads with MiXCR, one entry per CDR3 protein. The sample shows about 120,000 distinct CDR3 sequences, less than 15% of them seen only once. The sequencing used whole blood, collected in connection with sensitization to the hapten diphenylcyclopropenone (DPC). All receptors derive from a woman in her late teens or twenties with alopecia areata. Some clones in this sample may be carry-over from other donors' samples. CDR3s include the opening cysteine and the closing phenylalanine or tryptophan. The D gene is left open where the match is weak. Not every row has a clone size; where given, it reads once, few, many or a size class.

J gene | V gene | clone size | D gene | CDR3 DNA | CDR3 protein
TRBJ2-7 | TRBV7-9 | - | - | TGTGCCAGCAGCTTAATCCCGTCCGAGCAGTACTTC | CASSLIPSEQYF
TRBJ1-4 | TRBV2 | few | - | TGTGCCAGCAGTGAATCAGGCAGGGCTGGCGATGAAAAACTGTTTTTT | CASSESGRAGDEKLFF
TRBJ2-6 | TRBV11-3 | few | - | TGTGCCAGCAGCTTAGCGTTCTCTGGGGCCAACGTCCTGACTTTC | CASSLAFSGANVLTF
TRBJ1-2 | TRBV29-1 | few | - | TGCAGCGTGACAGCCGCTAACTATGGCTACACCTTC | CSVTAANYGYTF
TRBJ2-1 | TRBV4-3 | few | - | TGCGCCAGCAGCCAAGGGCCAGGGGGGGTGAACAATGAGCAGTTCTTC | CASSQGPGGVNNEQFF
TRBJ1-1 | TRBV28 | - | - | TGTGCCAGCATCCCACACTCACCGAACACTGAAGCTTTCTTT | CASIPHSPNTEAFF
TRBJ1-2 | TRBV19 | - | - | TGTGCCAGTAGTACTGCGCCCGGGGGAGGAAGCTCATATGGCTACACCTTC | CASSTAPGGGSSYGYTF
TRBJ2-5 | TRBV7-7 | - | - | TGTGCCAGCAGCTTACTCGGGGGCCGAGAGACCCAGTACTTC | CASSLLGGRETQYF
TRBJ2-1 | TRBV20-1 | - | - | TGCAGTGCTAGCTCCGCGACCCCAACCTACAATGAGCAGTTCTTC | CSASSATPTYNEQFF
TRBJ1-1 | TRBV9 | few | - | TGTGCCAGCAGCGTAGTGAAGCTCTCCGCTGAAGCTTTCTTT | CASSVVKLSAEAFF
TRBJ2-7 | TRBV18 | - | - | TGTGCCAGCTCACCGCCCGGGACGAGCTACGAGCAGTACTTC | CASSPPGTSYEQYF
TRBJ1-1 | TRBV2 | - | - | TGTGCCAGCCGCTCAGATCGGTTTGAAGCTTTCTTT | CASRSDRFEAFF
TRBJ1-4 | TRBV6-5 | - | - | TGTGCCAGCAGTTACTCGATTGCCGAAAAACTGTTTTTT | CASSYSIAEKLFF
TRBJ2-3 | TRBV6-5 | once | TRBD1 | TGTGCCAACAGAAAAAACTCTCGGGACAGGGGCGGCACAGATACGCAGTATTTT | CANRKNSRDRGGTDTQYF
TRBJ2-3 | TRBV7-2 | - | - | TGTGCCAGCAGCTCTAGGGCTCTTGATACGCAGTATTTT | CASSSRALDTQYF
TRBJ1-1 | TRBV12-3/TRBV12-4 | - | TRBD1 | TGTGCCAGCAGTTTAATAACAGGGGCTGGTGAAGCTTTCTTT | CASSLITGAGEAFF
TRBJ2-7 | TRBV4-2 | - | TRBD1 | TGTGCCAGCAGCCCTGGACAGGCGGGCTACGAGCAGTACTTC | CASSPGQAGYEQYF
TRBJ1-6 | TRBV6-2/TRBV6-3 | - | - | TGTGCCAGCAAAAAACAAGCAAATTCACCCCTCCACTTT | CASKKQANSPLHF
TRBJ1-2 | TRBV6-1 | many | - | TGTGCCAGCAGTGTAATTGGCTACACCTTC | CASSVIGYTF
TRBJ2-7 | TRBV7-9 | few | - | TGTGCCAGCAGCTCACAGGTTCAGTACGAGCAGTACTTC | CASSSQVQYEQYF
TRBJ1-1 | TRBV6-2/TRBV6-3 | once | - | TGTGCCAGCGACCTAGAAGGCATGAACACTGAAGCTTTCTTT | CASDLEGMNTEAFF
TRBJ1-2 | TRBV4-3 | few | TRBD1 | TGCGCCAGCAGCCACGCTACCGGGACAGGGGGCTATGGCTACACCTTC | CASSHATGTGGYGYTF
TRBJ1-1 | TRBV27 | many | TRBD1 | TGTGCCAGCAGTTTCCTCCGGGACAGGGGGCTCCAAAGGTCGAACACTGAAGCTTTCTTT | CASSFLRDRGLQRSNTEAFF
TRBJ2-1 | TRBV6-6 | - | TRBD2 | TGTGCCAGCAGTTCCAGACTAGCGGGGGGGGGTAATGAGCAGTTCTTC | CASSSRLAGGGNEQFF
TRBJ2-1 | TRBV3-1 | few | TRBD1 | TGTGCCAGCAGCCTGAGACAGGGCGGCAATGAGCAGTTCTTC | CASSLRQGGNEQFF
TRBJ1-1 | TRBV13 | many | TRBD1 | TGTGCCAGCAGCTTCCACAGGGGTAGAAACACTGAAGCTTTCTTT | CASSFHRGRNTEAFF
TRBJ2-7 | TRBV10-3 | few | - | TGTGCCATCAGTGAGTCTGGCAGGAAGGAAGGCGAGCAGTACTTC | CAISESGRKEGEQYF
TRBJ1-5 | TRBV7-9 | few | - | TGTGCCAGCAGCTTAGGAGACAGTAGCAATCAGCCCCAGCATTTT | CASSLGDSSNQPQHF
TRBJ1-4 | TRBV12-3/TRBV12-4 | few | - | TGTGCCAGCAGTTCTCTGCTTAATGAAAAACTGTTTTTT | CASSSLLNEKLFF
TRBJ2-1 | TRBV18 | many | - | TGTGCCAGCTCACCAAGTTCTGGGTACAATGAGCAGTTCTTC | CASSPSSGYNEQFF
TRBJ2-7 | TRBV7-2 | - | TRBD1 | TGTGCCAGCCGCTTCGGGACAGACTCCTACGAGCAGTACTTC | CASRFGTDSYEQYF
TRBJ1-1 | TRBV6-2/TRBV6-3 | - | - | TGTGCCAGCAGTTACTCGTCGGGTAGGTGGAACTTAAACACTGAAGCTTTCTTT | CASSYSSGRWNLNTEAFF
TRBJ2-7 | TRBV6-1 | - | - | TGTGCCAGCTCGCGGCAGGACGAGCAGTACTTC | CASSRQDEQYF
TRBJ1-4 | TRBV7-9 | - | TRBD1 | TGTGCCAGCAGCATCCGACAGGGCCCTCGTAATGAAAAACTGTTTTTT | CASSIRQGPRNEKLFF
TRBJ2-7 | TRBV18 | - | TRBD1 | TGTGCCAGCTCACCACCTGACAGGGTAGATCCCTACGAGCAGTACTTC | CASSPPDRVDPYEQYF
TRBJ2-3 | TRBV10-3 | few | TRBD1 | TGTGCCATCGCCCGCGGACAGGGGGCGGGAGATACGCAGTATTTT | CAIARGQGAGDTQYF
TRBJ2-7 | TRBV7-9 | - | - | TGTGCCAGCAGCCGCCTGGGCCCCTACGAGCAGTACTTC | CASSRLGPYEQYF
TRBJ1-1 | TRBV4-3 | - | - | TGCGCCAGCAGCCAAGATCGGAACAGACCGAACACTGAAGCTTTCTTT | CASSQDRNRPNTEAFF